The subject of this entry is one TCR beta chain. This clone was recorded many times. No antigen is known for it. A junction boundary mismatches the germline segment, possibly from a read error. From the cysteine up to the phenylalanine, the CDR3 has a length of 15 residues. The DNA shown is the 45-base CDR3, in frame from base 1. The germline V gene yields SGHAT for CDR1 and FQNNGV for CDR2. The source of the sample is a study of blood T cell repertoires in COVID-19 (dated by TCRdb to between 2020 and 2021). For context, the study as a whole: Samples from collaborators originated in the United States, Italy and Spain and spanned both the acute and convalescent phases of COVID-19. Where HLA class I and class II types were available, the types were taken from metadata supplied by the sample provider, not from assay-based typing. A freely available public database, intended as a resource for researchers studying the immune response to SARS-CoV-2, is where the repertoires were released. The samples were drawn from the first 160 participants of the ongoing ImmuneRACE study and from 1,254 subjects provided by 6 global collaborators. The dataset comprised deeply sampled blood TCRbeta repertoires from subjects exposed to, actively infected with, or recovered from COVID-19. The prospective study material was composed of cDNA or gDNA derived from T cells, B-cell-depleted T cells, or PBMCs. A de-identified subject ID, COVID-19 status, age in years and sex were almost always included in the sample metadata.

Study-level results and caveats: Clinical and demographic metadata were provided uncurated, with the amount varying by source and participant.

TCRbeta CDR3 regions were amplified from genomic DNA using the immunoSEQ Assay, a bias-controlled multiplex PCR. The source study handled its data this way. The number of nucleated cells in each sample was estimated from the amplification of reference gene primers within the assay. Sequence reads were collapsed and filtered to measure the absolute abundance of every unique TCRbeta CDR3 rearrangement. For each sample, productive Simpson clonality was calculated as the square root of Simpson's diversity index over productive rearrangements. TCRdb re-hosts the immuneACCESS table, in-frame sequences only. Its copies lack some clones; in the studies checked, an unresolved V gene accounts for under half of them, and the cause for the rest is not known. The V and J calls and clone size are taken from that table; D and trimming were inferred from the DNA. Here the sample has 60,000 to 75,000 clones; about 86% occur a single time. The ten largest clones represent about 6.7% of the sample.

Each collaborating institution followed its own protocols to collect whole blood in K2EDTA tubes. Collaborator samples were shipped for TCRbeta analysis as frozen whole blood, isolated PBMCs, or DNA extracted from either sample type. Here the chain combines TRBV11-2 and TRBJ2-1; tentative D gene TRBD1, with 5 bases matching. The material sequenced was peripheral blood. This receptor was obtained from a human donor in a cohort sampled during active COVID-19. The nucleotide sequence reads as follows: TGTGCCAGCAGGTTAGCCCCTCAGGGCCCCAATGAGCAGTTCTTC. Its product reads: CASRLAPQGPNEQFF.